What follows is one T cell receptor beta chain and its context. Via the markers CD45RO/CCR7/CD25/CD127/CD95/CD27, stem cell-like memory, regulatory, central memory and naive CD4+ cells were sorted. This specimen comes from a study of beta chain features in type 1 diabetes. Germline V gives CDR1 SGHTA, CDR2 FQGTGA. This CDR3 spans 12 amino acids. Deletions cut 5 bases from V and 4 bases from J, with 5 bases between. What was sequenced were expressed TCRB transcripts, since all of the isolated RNA had been reverse transcribed. TCRdb keeps only in-frame clones here, not all; method: immunoSEQ multiplex PCR. The data hold 35,000 to 50,000 clones, with 50% observed a single time.

The rearrangement joins TRBV7-3 to TRBJ2-2, with a tentative D call TRBD1 (5 bases). This clonotype originated in a woman aged 25 to 39 in good health. The material sequenced was stem cell memory CD4+ T cells from blood. CDR3 nucleotides: TGTGCCAGCAGCAGGGGCACCGGGGAGCTGTTTTTT. As protein: CASSRGTGELFF.